The next 9 T cell receptor beta chains were all read from a single sample in a study of OX40 agonist ivuxolimab in advanced cancers. Sequencing was performed with immunoSEQ multiplex PCR; in TCRdb, only in-frame clones are kept and a portion is missing. Of some 50,000 clones in the sample, roughly 90% were seen once. The sequencing here drew on CD4+ or CD8+ T cells sorted from blood, taken in a trial of the OX40 agonist ivuxolimab. These receptors all come from an adult with an advanced solid tumor such as melanoma, head and neck, liver or kidney cancer.

The count of this clone is one. The chain is built from TRBV5-1 and TRBJ1-5; tentatively, D is TRBD1 (5 bases). The germline CDR1 and CDR2 sequences are SGHRS and YFSETQ. The V end lost 4 bases, the J end lost 0 bases, and 11 bases lay between the germline ends. The length of the CDR3 is 15 residues. The CDR3 loop reads CASSPLGDSNQPQHF. The CDR3 bases are TGCGCCAGCAGCCCGCTAGGGGATAGCAATCAGCCCCAGCATTTT.

The chain combines TRBV5-1 with TRBJ2-6; D remains ambiguous. Germline assignment: CDR1 SGHRS and CDR2 YFSETQ. Trimming took off 3 bases at V and 3 bases at J, with 4 bases between the two ends. The CDR3 runs to 13 residues. The chain's CDR3 is CASSYGGANVLTF. The CDR3 nucleotides are TGCGCCAGCAGCTACGGTGGGGCCAACGTCCTGACTTTC.

This clone was seen only a few times. CDR3 protein: CASSLGHSEAFF. CDR3 nucleotide sequence: TGCGCCAGCAGCTTGGGACACTCTGAAGCTTTCTTT. The chain is built from TRBV5-1 and TRBJ1-1; D ambiguous. Trimming took 0 bases from V and 6 from J, leaving 6 bases between them. Germline V lookup: CDR1 SGHRS, CDR2 YFSETQ. The CDR3 contains 12 residues.

The chain joins TRBV2 to TRBJ1-1; D possibly corresponds to TRBD1 (5 bases). The V gene's germline CDR1 is SNHLY and CDR2 FYNNEI. V gave up 4 bases and J gave up 5 bases, with 14 bases separating them. The CDR3 sequence is 14 residues long. The CDR3 nucleotides read TGTGCCAGCAGTGCCCAACGAGGGGAAACTGAAGCTTTCTTT. Protein sequence: CASSAQRGETEAFF.

The chain couples TRBV12-5 to TRBJ1-5, with D uncertain. The CDR3 has 12 amino acids. Germline V gene data show CDR1 as LGHNT and CDR2 as FRNRAP. Trimming removed 7 bases at V and 3 bases at J, with 7 bases between. CDR3 coding DNA: TGTGCTAGTGCCGTCAACAATCAGCCCCAGCATTTT. Amino acid sequence: CASAVNNQPQHF.

V and J are TRBV19 and TRBJ2-3, with TRBD2 matching over 10 bases. Germline CDR1 is LNHDA and CDR2 is SQIVND (reference sequence). The CDR3 runs 16 residues. V dropped 5 bases and J dropped 5; count of bases not matched to a gene: 10. DNA of the CDR3: TGTGCCAGTAGTGACCCGAGCGGGGGGGCCCGAGATACGCAGTATTTT. It codes for CASSDPSGGARDTQYF.

This chain connects TRBV5-3 to TRBJ2-7, with a tentative D call TRBD1 (6 bases). TRBV5-3 is treated as an ORF (open reading frame) with a function not yet certain. The CDR3 extends over 15 amino acids. Trimming shortened V by 2 bases and J by 2 bases, and 14 bases separated the two germline ends. Here the CDR3 reads CARSFVTGNAYEQYF. The DNA of the CDR3 is TGTGCCAGAAGCTTCGTAACAGGGAACGCCTACGAGCAGTACTTC.

V usage is TRBV11-2 and J usage is TRBJ2-5; D may match TRBD1 or TRBD2 (5 bases each). The length of the CDR3 is 16 residues. CDR1 and CDR2 (germline): SGHAT, FQNNGV. Trimming took off 3 bases at V and 5 bases at J, with 19 bases between the two ends. In DNA, the CDR3 is TGTGCCAGCAGCTTTATGGGCTCGAGCTGGGGGGAGACCCAGTACTTC. This gives the protein CASSFMGSSWGETQYF.

A single count supports this clone. The same CDR3 can be traced to other DNA sequences in this sample. The V and J genes are TRBV5-4 and TRBJ1-1; 8 nucleotides align to TRBD1. This CDR3 is built from 14 residues. CDR1 is SGHNT, CDR2 YYREEE, per germline (reference sequence). The V segment lost 3 bases and the J segment 5 bases; nucleotides outside the gene matches: 6. The DNA for the CDR3 is TGTGCCAGCAGCTCGGACAGGGAGCATACTGAAGCTTTCTTT. Its protein product is CASSSDREHTEAFF.